This is a list of T cell receptor beta chains from one sample in a study of vaccination and CD4 T cells after COVID-19. TCRdb reanalysed the PCR reads using MiXCR and keeps one entry per CDR3 protein. The data contain several thousand distinct CDR3 sequences, more than 75% of them singletons. The antigens of these receptors remain unknown. The material sequenced was CD4+ T cells from blood, cultured in vitro. The receptors were gathered from a human donor who had recovered from COVID-19. The CDR3 runs from the conserved cysteine through the conserved F or W. D genes are given only for firm matches. Size is stated for part of the rows, as once, few or many counts, or as a class when the clone is expanded.

>TRBV4-1|TRBJ1-5|.|.
TGCGCCAGCAGCCTGCGAACAGGGAACCTTAGGAATCAGCCCCAGCATTTT
CASSLRTGNLRNQPQHF
>TRBV2|TRBJ1-1|.|once
TGTGCCAGCAGTGAAACTTTGTGGACTGAAGCTTTCTTT
CASSETLWTEAFF
>TRBV20-1|TRBJ1-6|.|few
TGCAGTGCTAGGCTCTATAATTCACCCCTCCACTTT
CSARLYNSPLHF
>TRBV7-2|TRBJ1-2|.|.
TGTGCCAGCAGCTACTCAGACTTCTATGGCTACACCTTC
CASSYSDFYGYTF
>TRBV27|TRBJ2-7|.|.
TGTGCCAGCAGTTTCTTACCAGAGTCGGTCGAGCAGTACTTC
CASSFLPESVEQYF
>TRBV11-1|TRBJ1-1|TRBD1|.
TGTGCCAGCAGCCCCCGACAGGGACGCACTGAAGCTTTCTTT
CASSPRQGRTEAFF
>TRBV20-1|TRBJ1-5|TRBD1|.
TGCAGTGCCCGGACAGGGGGAGGACTAGGTCAGCCCCAGCATTTT
CSARTGGGLGQPQHF
>TRBV20-1|TRBJ2-7|.|.
TGCAGTGCTAGAACAGGGCCCTCCTACGAGCAGTACTTC
CSARTGPSYEQYF
>TRBV7-9|TRBJ1-1|.|.
TGTGCCAGCAGCCTGCAGGGACTGCAGAACACTGAAGCTTTCTTT
CASSLQGLQNTEAFF
>TRBV20-1|TRBJ1-1|.|.
TGCAGTGCTTTGGGGGAAGACACTGAAGCTTTCTTT
CSALGEDTEAFF
>TRBV7-8|TRBJ1-2|.|.
TGTGCCAGCAGCTTAGCAAGTGGGGAGCATGGCTACACCTTC
CASSLASGEHGYTF
>TRBV7-2|TRBJ1-6|.|.
TGTGCCAGCAGCTTAGCGCGGGGAAATAATTCACCCCTCCACTTT
CASSLARGNNSPLHF
>TRBV27|TRBJ1-5|.|.
TGTGCCAGCAGCGGGGGGCAGGCAAATAGCAATCAGCCCCAGCATTTT
CASSGGQANSNQPQHF
>TRBV6-2/TRBV6-3|TRBJ2-7|.|.
TGTGCCAGCAGTTACAGGCAGTACGAGCAGTACTTC
CASSYRQYEQYF
>TRBV12-3/TRBV12-4|TRBJ1-2|TRBD1|.
TGTGCCAGCAGCCGACAGGGCTATGGCTACACCTTC
CASSRQGYGYTF
>TRBV18|TRBJ2-7|TRBD1|.
TGTGCCAGCTCTCCAGGACAGGGGGCGGGCGAGCAGTACTTC
CASSPGQGAGEQYF
>TRBV6-5|TRBJ1-1|.|once
TGTGCCAGCAGTTGGTTTAGAGACACTGAAGCTTTCTTT
CASSWFRDTEAFF
>TRBV20-1|TRBJ1-2|TRBD1|.
TGCAGTGCTACAGGGACAGGCCTCGGGTATGGCTACACCTTC
CSATGTGLGYGYTF
>TRBV7-2|TRBJ2-5|.|.
TGTGCCAGCAGCTTAAGGCTCGTGTTTGAAGAGACCCAGTACTTC
CASSLRLVFEETQYF
>TRBV20-1|TRBJ2-2|TRBD2|.
TGCAGTGCTAGCGGGGGGGCTTACACCGGGGAGCTGTTTTTT
CSASGGAYTGELFF
>TRBV2|TRBJ1-2|.|few
TGTGCCAGCAGTGAAGAGATGGTCTTCTATGGCTACACCTTC
CASSEEMVFYGYTF
>TRBV24-1|TRBJ1-2|.|few
TGTGCCACCAGTGATTCAGGGGACTATGGCTACACCTTC
CATSDSGDYGYTF
>TRBV19|TRBJ1-5|.|.
TGTGCCAGTAGTAGACAGCATCAGCCCCAGCATTTT
CASSRQHQPQHF
>TRBV20-1|TRBJ2-3|.|once
TGCAGTGCTAGCCCACCGTGGGAGGCGGATACGCAGTATTTT
CSASPPWEADTQYF
>TRBV10-3|TRBJ2-5|TRBD2|few
TGTGCCATCAGTGAGCACGGTGGCGGGGGGGTCCAAGAGACCCAGTACTTC
CAISEHGGGGVQETQYF
>TRBV12-3/TRBV12-4|TRBJ1-5|.|.
TGTGCCAGCAGTTGGGCGATCCAGCCCCAGCATTTT
CASSWAIQPQHF
>TRBV6-2/TRBV6-3|TRBJ2-6|.|.
TGTGCCAGCAGTTCCGGTGGCCCTGGGGCCAACGTCCTGACTTTC
CASSSGGPGANVLTF
>TRBV9|TRBJ2-1|.|.
TGTGCCAGCAGTGACGGGGTAGTAGGTGAGCAGTTCTTC
CASSDGVVGEQFF
>TRBV30|TRBJ2-5|.|.
TGTGCCTGGGCACGAGAGACCCAGTACTTC
CAWARETQYF